This T cell receptor beta chain was recovered during a study of blood T cells in healthy people across ages. PCR was performed a second time for roughly 7 to 12 cycles using a sample-barcoded 5' primer and a J-beta primer mix. TCRdb reanalysed the 5' RACE reads using MiXCR and keeps one entry per CDR3 protein. The data contain almost 1 million distinct CDR3 sequences, 51% of them singletons. Germline CDR1 is KGHSH and CDR2 is LQKENI. The ends were cut back, 4 bases at V and 8 bases at J, with 11 bases in the middle. The CDR3 spans 12 residues. In terms of origin and age, donors were healthy Caucasian individuals from Russia aged 6 to 90.

The chain has TRBV18 and TRBJ1-1; possibly TRBD1 for D (6 bases). This TCR was sampled from a woman aged 55-75 years in good health. The material sequenced was blood. The CDR3 loop reads CASSRTAPEAFF. As DNA, the CDR3 is TGTGCCAGCTCACGGACAGCTCCCGAAGCTTTCTTT.